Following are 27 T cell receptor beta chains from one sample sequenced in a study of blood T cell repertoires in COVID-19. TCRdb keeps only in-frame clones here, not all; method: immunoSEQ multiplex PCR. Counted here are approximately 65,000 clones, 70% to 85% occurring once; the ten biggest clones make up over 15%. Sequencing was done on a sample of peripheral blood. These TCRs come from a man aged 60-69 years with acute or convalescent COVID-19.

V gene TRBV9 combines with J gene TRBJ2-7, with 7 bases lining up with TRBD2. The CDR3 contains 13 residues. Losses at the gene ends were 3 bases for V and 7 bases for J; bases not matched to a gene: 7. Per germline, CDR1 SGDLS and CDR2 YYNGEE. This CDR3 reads CASSARTRDEQYF. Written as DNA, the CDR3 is TGTGCCAGCAGCGCTCGGACTAGGGATGAGCAGTACTTC.

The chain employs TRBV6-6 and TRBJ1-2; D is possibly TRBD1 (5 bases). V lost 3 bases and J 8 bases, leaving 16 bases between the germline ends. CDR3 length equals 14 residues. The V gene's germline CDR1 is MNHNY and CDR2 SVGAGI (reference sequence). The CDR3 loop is CASSYPTDNRGYTF. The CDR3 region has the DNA TGTGCCAGCAGTTATCCGACGGACAACAGGGGCTACACCTTC.

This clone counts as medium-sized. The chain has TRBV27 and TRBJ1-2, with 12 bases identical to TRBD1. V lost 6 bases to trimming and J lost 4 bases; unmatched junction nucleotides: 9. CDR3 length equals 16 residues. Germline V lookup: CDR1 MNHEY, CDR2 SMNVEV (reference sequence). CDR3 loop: CASSPGQGAGVYGYTF. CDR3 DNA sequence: TGTGCCAGCAGCCCGGGACAGGGGGCCGGGGTCTATGGCTACACCTTC.

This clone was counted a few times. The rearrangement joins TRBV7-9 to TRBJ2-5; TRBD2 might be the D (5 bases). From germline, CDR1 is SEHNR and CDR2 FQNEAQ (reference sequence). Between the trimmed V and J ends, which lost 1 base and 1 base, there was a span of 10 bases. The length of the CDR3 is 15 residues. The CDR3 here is CASSLGVRGQETQYF. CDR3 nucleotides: TGTGCCAGCAGCTTAGGGGTTCGGGGCCAAGAGACCCAGTACTTC.

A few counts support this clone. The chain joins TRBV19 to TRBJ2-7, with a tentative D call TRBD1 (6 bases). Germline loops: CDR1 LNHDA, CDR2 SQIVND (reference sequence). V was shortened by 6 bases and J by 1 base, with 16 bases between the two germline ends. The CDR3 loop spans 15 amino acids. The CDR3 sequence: CASSLSPGHSYEQYF. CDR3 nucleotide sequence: TGTGCCAGTAGCCTTTCTCCGGGACATTCCTACGAGCAGTACTTC.

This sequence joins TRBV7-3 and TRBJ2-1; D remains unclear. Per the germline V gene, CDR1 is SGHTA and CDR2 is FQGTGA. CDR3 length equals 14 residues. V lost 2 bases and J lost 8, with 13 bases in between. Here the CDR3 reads CASSLGLGEHEQFF. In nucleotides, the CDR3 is TGTGCCAGCAGCTTAGGCCTAGGAGAACATGAGCAGTTCTTC.

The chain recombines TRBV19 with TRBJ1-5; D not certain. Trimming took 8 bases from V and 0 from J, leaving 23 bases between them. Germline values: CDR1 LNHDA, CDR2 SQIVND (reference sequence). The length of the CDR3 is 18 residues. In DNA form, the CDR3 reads TGTGCCAGTGGAAGACCGAACGACTACAACTATAGCAATCAGCCCCAGCATTTT. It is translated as CASGRPNDYNYSNQPQHF.

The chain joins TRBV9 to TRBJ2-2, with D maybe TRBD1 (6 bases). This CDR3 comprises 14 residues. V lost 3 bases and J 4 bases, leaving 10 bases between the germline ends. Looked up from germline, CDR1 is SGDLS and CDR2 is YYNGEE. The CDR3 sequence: CASSAGEGTGELFF. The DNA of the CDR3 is TGTGCCAGCAGCGCAGGGGAAGGCACCGGGGAGCTGTTTTTT. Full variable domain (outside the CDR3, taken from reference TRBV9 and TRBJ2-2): DSGVTQTPKHLITATGQRVTLRCSPRSGDLSVYWYQQSLDQGLQFLIQYYNGEERAKGNILERFSAQQFPDLHSELNLSSLELGDSALYFCASSAGEGTGELFFGEGSRLTVL.

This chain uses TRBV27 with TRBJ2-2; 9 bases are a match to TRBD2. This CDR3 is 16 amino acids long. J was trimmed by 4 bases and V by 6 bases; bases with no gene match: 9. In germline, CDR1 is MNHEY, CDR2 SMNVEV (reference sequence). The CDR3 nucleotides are TGTGCCAGCAGCCCAACAGCGGGAGGAGGCACCGGGGAGCTGTTTTTT. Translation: CASSPTAGGGTGELFF.

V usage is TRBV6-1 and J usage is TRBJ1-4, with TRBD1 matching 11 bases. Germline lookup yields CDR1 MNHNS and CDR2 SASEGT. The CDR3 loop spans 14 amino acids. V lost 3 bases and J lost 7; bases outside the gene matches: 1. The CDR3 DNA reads TGTGCCAGCAGTGAGGGGACAGGGGGTGAAAAACTGTTTTTT. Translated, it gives CASSEGTGGEKLFF.

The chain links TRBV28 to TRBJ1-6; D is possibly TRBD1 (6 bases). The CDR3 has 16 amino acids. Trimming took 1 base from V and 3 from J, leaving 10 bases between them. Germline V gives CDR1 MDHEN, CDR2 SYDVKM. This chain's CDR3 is CASSLSPTGYNSPLHF. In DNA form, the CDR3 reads TGTGCCAGCAGTTTATCCCCGACAGGCTATAATTCACCCCTCCACTTT. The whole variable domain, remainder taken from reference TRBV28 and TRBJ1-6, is DVKVTQSSRYLVKRTGEKVFLECVQDMDHENMFWYRQDPGLGLRLIYFSYDVKMKEKGDIPEGYSVSREKKERFSLILESASTNQTSMYLCASSLSPTGYNSPLHFGNGTRLTVT.

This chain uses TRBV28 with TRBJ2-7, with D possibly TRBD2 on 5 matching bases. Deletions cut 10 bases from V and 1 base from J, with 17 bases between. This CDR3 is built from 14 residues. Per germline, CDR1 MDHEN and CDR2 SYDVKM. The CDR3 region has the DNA TGTGCCATCGCTACTAGAAAACCATCCTACGAGCAGTACTTC. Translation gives CAIATRKPSYEQYF. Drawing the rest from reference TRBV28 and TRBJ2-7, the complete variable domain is DVKVTQSSRYLVKRTGEKVFLECVQDMDHENMFWYRQDPGLGLRLIYFSYDVKMKEKGDIPEGYSVSREKKERFSLILESASTNQTSMYLCAIATRKPSYEQYFGPGTRLTVT.

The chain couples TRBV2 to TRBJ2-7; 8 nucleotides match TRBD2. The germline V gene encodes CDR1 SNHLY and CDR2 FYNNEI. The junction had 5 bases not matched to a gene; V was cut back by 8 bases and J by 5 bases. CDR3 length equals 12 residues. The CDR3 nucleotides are TGTGCCAGCCAGCGGGAGACGGACGAGCAGTACTTC. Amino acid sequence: CASQRETDEQYF.

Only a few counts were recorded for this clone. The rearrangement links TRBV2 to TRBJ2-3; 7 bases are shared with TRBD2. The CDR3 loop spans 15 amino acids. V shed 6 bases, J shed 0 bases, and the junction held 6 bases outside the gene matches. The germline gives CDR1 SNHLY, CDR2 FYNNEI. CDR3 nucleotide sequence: TGTGCCAGCAGGTCGGGGGGTTTGAGCACAGATACGCAGTATTTT. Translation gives CASRSGGLSTDTQYF.

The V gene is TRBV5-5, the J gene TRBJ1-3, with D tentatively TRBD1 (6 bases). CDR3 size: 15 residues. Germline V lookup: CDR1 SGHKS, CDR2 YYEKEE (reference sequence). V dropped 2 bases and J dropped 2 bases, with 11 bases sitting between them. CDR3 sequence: CASSFAGDAGNTIYF. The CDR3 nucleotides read TGTGCCAGCAGCTTTGCAGGGGATGCTGGAAACACCATATATTTT.

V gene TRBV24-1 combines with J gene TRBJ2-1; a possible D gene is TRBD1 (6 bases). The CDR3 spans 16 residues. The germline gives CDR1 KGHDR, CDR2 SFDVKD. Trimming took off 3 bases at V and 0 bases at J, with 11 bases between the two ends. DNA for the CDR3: TGTGCCACCAGTGATGCTCTAGGGGGCTCCTACAATGAGCAGTTCTTC. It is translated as CATSDALGGSYNEQFF.

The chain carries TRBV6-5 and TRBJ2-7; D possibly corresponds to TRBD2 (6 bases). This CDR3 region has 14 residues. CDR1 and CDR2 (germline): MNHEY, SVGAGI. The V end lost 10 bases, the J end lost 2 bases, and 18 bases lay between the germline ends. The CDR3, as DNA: TGTGCCACTTCGAGAGGCGGGGAGACCTACGAGCAGTACTTC. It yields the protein CATSRGGETYEQYF.

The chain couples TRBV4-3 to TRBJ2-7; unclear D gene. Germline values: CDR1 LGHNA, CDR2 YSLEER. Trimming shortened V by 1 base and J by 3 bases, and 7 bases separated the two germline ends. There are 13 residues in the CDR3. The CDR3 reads CASSQGLDYEQYF. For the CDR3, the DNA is TGCGCCAGCAGCCAAGGACTGGACTACGAGCAGTACTTC.

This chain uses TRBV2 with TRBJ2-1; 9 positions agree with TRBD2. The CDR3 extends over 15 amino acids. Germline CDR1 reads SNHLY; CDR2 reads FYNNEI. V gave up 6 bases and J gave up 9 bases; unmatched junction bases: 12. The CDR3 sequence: CASREVAGEFVEQFF. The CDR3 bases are TGTGCCAGCAGAGAGGTAGCGGGAGAGTTCGTTGAGCAGTTCTTC.

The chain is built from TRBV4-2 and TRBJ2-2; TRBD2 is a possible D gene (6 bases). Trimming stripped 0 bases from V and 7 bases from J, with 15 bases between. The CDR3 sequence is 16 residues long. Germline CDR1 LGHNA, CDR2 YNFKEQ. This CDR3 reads CASSQEVAASGGELFF. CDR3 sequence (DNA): TGTGCCAGCAGCCAAGAGGTAGCGGCATCGGGCGGGGAGCTGTTTTTT.

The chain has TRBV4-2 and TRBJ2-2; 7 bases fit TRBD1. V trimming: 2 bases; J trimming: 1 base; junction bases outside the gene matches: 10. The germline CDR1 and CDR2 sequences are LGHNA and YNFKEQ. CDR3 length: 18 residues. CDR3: CASSQIYTRTGNTGELFF. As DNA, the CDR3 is TGTGCCAGCAGCCAAATTTATACGCGGACAGGGAACACCGGGGAGCTGTTTTTT.

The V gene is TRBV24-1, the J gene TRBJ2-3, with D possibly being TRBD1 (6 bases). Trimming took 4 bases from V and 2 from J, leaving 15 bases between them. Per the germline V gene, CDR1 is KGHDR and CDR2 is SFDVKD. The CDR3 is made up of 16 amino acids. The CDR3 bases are TGTGCCACCAGTGACCAGTCCGGGACAAACACAGATACGCAGTATTTT. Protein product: CATSDQSGTNTDTQYF.

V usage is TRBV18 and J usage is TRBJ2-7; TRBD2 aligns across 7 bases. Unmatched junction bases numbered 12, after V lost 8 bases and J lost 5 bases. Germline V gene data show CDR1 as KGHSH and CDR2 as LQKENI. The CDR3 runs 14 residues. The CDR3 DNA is TGTGCCAGCCGATACGGGGGGTCGAGCGACGAGCAGTACTTC. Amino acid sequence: CASRYGGSSDEQYF.

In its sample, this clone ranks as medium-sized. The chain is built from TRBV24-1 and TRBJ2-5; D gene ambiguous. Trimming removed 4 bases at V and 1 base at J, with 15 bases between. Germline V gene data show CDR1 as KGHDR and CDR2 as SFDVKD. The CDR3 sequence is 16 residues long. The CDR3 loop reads CATSEDAQSGQETQYF. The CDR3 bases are TGTGCCACCAGTGAGGATGCCCAATCGGGCCAAGAGACCCAGTACTTC.

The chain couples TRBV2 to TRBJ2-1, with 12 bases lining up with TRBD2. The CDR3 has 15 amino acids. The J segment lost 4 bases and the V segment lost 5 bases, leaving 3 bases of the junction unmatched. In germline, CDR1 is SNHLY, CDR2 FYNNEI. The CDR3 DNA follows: TGTGCCAGCAGTCAGACTAGCGGGAGATACAATGAGCAGTTCTTC. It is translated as CASSQTSGRYNEQFF.

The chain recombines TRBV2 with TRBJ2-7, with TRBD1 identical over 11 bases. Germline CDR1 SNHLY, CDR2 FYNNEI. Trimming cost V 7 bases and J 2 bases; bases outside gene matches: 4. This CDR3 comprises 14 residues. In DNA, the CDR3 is TGTGCCAGCATGGAGGACAGGGGGCCCTACGAGCAGTACTTC. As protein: CASMEDRGPYEQYF.

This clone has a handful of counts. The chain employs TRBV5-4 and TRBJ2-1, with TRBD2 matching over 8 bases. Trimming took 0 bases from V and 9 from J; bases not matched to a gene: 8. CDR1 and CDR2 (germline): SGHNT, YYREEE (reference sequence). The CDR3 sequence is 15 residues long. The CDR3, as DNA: TGTGCCAGCAGCTTGGAGACTAGCGTACATAGTGAGCAGTTCTTC. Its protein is CASSLETSVHSEQFF.